A selection of T cell receptor beta chains follows, all from one sample in a study of Graves' ophthalmopathy and Graves' hyperthyroidism. TCRdb analysed the multiplex PCR reads with MiXCR anew, one entry per CDR3 protein. The sample records 650,000 to 900,000 distinct CDR3 sequences, approximately 40% being singletons. The sequenced material came from peripheral blood. The receptors derive from an adult man with Graves' ophthalmopathy. The CDR3 runs from the conserved cysteine through the conserved F or W. The D gene is left open where the match is weak.

cdr3_length	d_call	v_call	j_call	cdr3_aa
14	.	TRBV7-2	TRBJ1-4	CASSFWSINEKLFF
15	.	TRBV19	TRBJ2-5	CASSIRRGWQETQYF
17	.	TRBV20-1	TRBJ1-6	CSALPPGGALNNSPLHF
17	TRBD2	TRBV5-1	TRBJ2-5	CASSLGGTSGAQETQYF
14	.	TRBV3-1	TRBJ2-7	CASSQYRKPYEQYF
13	.	TRBV7-3	TRBJ1-1	CASSRQQNTEAFF
12	.	TRBV20-1	TRBJ2-7	CSARGGSDEQYF
13	TRBD1	TRBV20-1	TRBJ1-4	CSARSGGNEKLFF
16	TRBD2	TRBV5-5	TRBJ2-7	CASSLGPGLVLHEQYF
15	.	TRBV24-1	TRBJ1-5	CATSDPATGYQPQHF
14	.	TRBV29-1	TRBJ1-5	CSVGTAFENQPQHF
15	.	TRBV20-1	TRBJ2-7	CSARATGTGDYEQYF
15	TRBD1	TRBV20-1	TRBJ1-6	CSARVGTGKNSPLHF
16	.	TRBV2	TRBJ2-5	CASQREATGLSETQYF
15	.	TRBV10-3	TRBJ1-2	CAISDPTWGMDGYTF
14	.	TRBV9	TRBJ1-5	CASSAGGGRQPQHF
15	TRBD2	TRBV2	TRBJ2-5	CASRASGGLQETQYF
14	.	TRBV7-8	TRBJ1-1	CASSQGRMNTEAFF
13	TRBD2	TRBV29-1	TRBJ2-7	CSVSAGFGYEQYF
11	.	TRBV29-1	TRBJ2-7	CSSFQGAEQYF
13	.	TRBV20-1	TRBJ1-2	CSASRVLDQVYTF
14	.	TRBV10-3	TRBJ1-6	CASSEMTANSPLHF
15	.	TRBV6-1	TRBJ2-7	CASSYRQGGRYEQYF